This TCR beta chain is drawn from a study of spatial heterogeneity in lung cancer. Overall study: Two to three years after resection was the median timing of the follow-up PBMC samples, which were sequenced when available.

This clonotype was seen a handful of times. Its antigen is as yet unknown. Study findings and constraints: Tumor TCRs that were ubiquitous and expanded showed up in blood more at resection than follow-up.

Each CDR3 protein is one row after TCRdb ran MiXCR on the 5' RACE reads. Of around 110,000 distinct CDR3 sequences listed, 9% to 15% are singletons. Germline CDR1 reads MDHEN; CDR2 reads SYDVKM. This CDR3 has 16 residues. The V end lost 4 bases, the J end lost 1 base, and 16 bases lay between the germline ends. Time point denoted: blood at routine non-recurrence follow-up after resection. Extraction of whole RNA from tumor, nontumor lung or frozen PBMC preceded unsorted sequencing. Sample: PBMCs, taken at follow-up. The rearrangement uses TRBV28 and TRBJ2-5; D is unresolved. This sequence originates from a male donor with early-stage non-small cell lung cancer. The CDR3 nucleotides read TGTGCCAGCAGTTACCCTAATGTCAGGCTCCAAGAGACCCAGTACTTC. Protein sequence: CASSYPNVRLQETQYF.